The sequence of this T cell receptor (beta chain) was determined in a study of blood T cell repertoires in COVID-19 (dated by TCRdb to the early 2020s). Concerning the study at large: Collaborator samples came from the United States, Italy and Spain and covered acute and convalescent phases of COVID-19. The material from the prospective study consisted of cDNA or gDNA derived from T cells, B-cell-depleted T cells, or PBMCs. Subjects who had been exposed to COVID-19, were actively infected with it, or had recovered from it provided the deeply sampled blood TCRbeta repertoires that made up the dataset. The repertoires were released in a freely available public database meant as a resource for research on the immune response to SARS-CoV-2. The samples were drawn from the first 160 participants of the ongoing ImmuneRACE study and from 1,254 subjects provided by 6 global collaborators. Sample metadata almost always included a de-identified subject ID, COVID-19 status, age in years and sex. Where available, HLA class I and class II types were obtained from metadata supplied by the sample provider rather than from assay-based typing. Broader findings and caveats from the paper: Clinical and demographic metadata were provided uncurated, with the amount varying by source and participant.

Samples from volunteer blood donors who had recovered from COVID-19 were contributed by a second Seattle source. Collaborating institutions collected whole blood in K2EDTA tubes following their own protocols. For TCRbeta analysis, collaborators shipped samples in one of three forms: frozen whole blood, isolated PBMCs, or DNA extracted from either of those sample types. The trim is 2 bases for V and 1 base for J, with a gap of 10 bases between the germline ends. The germline V gene gives CDR1 as ENHRY and CDR2 as SYGVKD. The CDR3 spans 15 residues, from the cysteine through the phenylalanine. Of the read, only the CDR3 DNA is kept; its 45 bases are in frame from base 1. The immunoSEQ Assay, a bias-controlled multiplex PCR, was used to amplify TCRbeta CDR3 regions from genomic DNA. On the study's bioinformatics: Within the assay, amplification of reference gene primers was used to estimate how many nucleated cells each sample contained. Sequence reads were collapsed and filtered to measure the absolute abundance of every unique TCRbeta CDR3 rearrangement. For each sample, productive Simpson clonality was calculated by taking the square root of Simpson's diversity index across productive rearrangements. Here the immuneACCESS table is served through TCRdb, limited to in-frame sequences with V and J called. Missing clones are a known gap in these copies; in checked studies unresolved V genes cover under half, and the rest lacks a known reason. Clone size and the V and J calls come from that table; the DNA yielded D and trimming. The sample table contains 250,000 to 350,000 clones; only one count was recorded for 89% of them. The top ten hold about 0.94% of the sample.

With respect to this clone: Its cognate antigen has yet to be identified. Base qualities were left out, and no much larger clone turns up one base away.

The sample was peripheral blood. This sequence originates from a woman in her thirties or forties who had recovered from COVID-19. The receptor chain draws on TRBV10-3 and TRBJ2-3; a weak D assignment points to TRBD1 (5 bases agree). The CDR3 here reads CAISESRGGTDTQYF. The sequence in DNA is TGTGCCATCAGTGAGAGTAGGGGTGGCACAGATACGCAGTATTTT.